The 27 T cell receptor beta chains in this list originate from one sample, sequenced in a study of shared clonotypes between healthy human individuals. Naive CD8 cells lacked CD45RO and underwent positive selection for CCR7, leaving out terminally differentiated effector memory CD45RA+ cells. Produced via immunoSEQ multiplex PCR; TCRdb's table is partial and in-frame only. The sample lists under 1 million clones; about 91% were seen once. Material: naive CD8+ T cells sorted from blood. These receptors were obtained from a man aged 30 to 45 in good health.

The chain recombines TRBV27 with TRBJ2-3; 11 bases match TRBD2. There are 16 residues in the CDR3. CDR1 is MNHEY, CDR2 SMNVEV, per germline (reference sequence). Trimming took 5 bases from V and 4 from J; bases not matched to a gene: 8. The CDR3 coding sequence is TGTGCCAGCAGTATACTAGCGGGAGACGGACCAGATACGCAGTATTTT. Translating gives CASSILAGDGPDTQYF.

V and J are TRBV11-2 and TRBJ2-1; 9 nucleotides line up with TRBD2. This CDR3 is 16 amino acids long. CDR1 SGHAT and CDR2 FQNNGV come from the germline V gene. V lost 5 bases and J lost 3; bases outside the gene matches: 8. CDR3 bases: TGTGCCAGCAGCCGTACCGGGACTAGCAGCTACAATGAGCAGTTCTTC. It translates to CASSRTGTSSYNEQFF.

The chain is built from TRBV28 and TRBJ2-7, with D possibly TRBD1 on 5 matching bases. The CDR3 loop spans 14 amino acids. Looked up from germline, CDR1 is MDHEN and CDR2 is SYDVKM. V was pared by 4 bases and J by 3 bases, with 13 bases between. DNA of the CDR3: TGTGCCAGCAGTTGGCGGCAGGGAAACTACGAGCAGTACTTC. Protein: CASSWRQGNYEQYF.

J is TRBJ2-3 and V is TRBV2; 14 bases match TRBD2. The CDR3 is 20 amino acids. The V and J ends lost 6 bases and 0 bases, in that order; junction bases with no gene match: 14. Per the germline V gene, CDR1 is SNHLY and CDR2 is FYNNEI. The CDR3 here is CASRPSGTSGSKGSTDTQYF. In nucleotides, the CDR3 is TGTGCCAGCAGACCTTCCGGGACTAGCGGGAGTAAGGGTAGCACAGATACGCAGTATTTT.

This clone was seen only once. V gene TRBV7-6 combines with J gene TRBJ1-1; D may be TRBD1 (5 bases). V shed 4 bases and J shed 4 bases, with 22 bases lying between them. The CDR3 extends over 17 amino acids. Germline lookup yields CDR1 SGHVS and CDR2 FNYEAQ. The CDR3 here is CASSSSSVLGDGTEAFF. CDR3 coding DNA: TGTGCCAGCAGCTCGTCAAGTGTCCTGGGGGATGGCACTGAAGCTTTCTTT.

CDR3 DNA sequence: TGCGCCAGCAGCCCTAGTGAGAATGAGCAGTTCTTC. Its protein is CASSPSENEQFF. The genes are TRBV5-1 and TRBJ2-1, with D unclear. The V gene lost 4 bases and the J gene lost 7 bases, with 9 bases spanning the gap. The CDR3 length is 12 residues. The germline V gene has CDR1 SGHRS and CDR2 YFSETQ. The complete variable domain, with remaining parts taken from reference TRBV5-1 and TRBJ2-1, reads KAGVTQTPRYLIKTRGQQVTLSCSPISGHRSVSWYQQTPGQGLQFLFEYFSETQRNKGNFPGRFSGRQFSNSRSEMNVSTLELGDSALYLCASSPSENEQFFGPGTRLTVL.

V is TRBV4-1 and J is TRBJ2-5; D perhaps matches TRBD1 (7 bases). The J call may be faulty, since TRBJ2-7 better matches the DNA end. Germline V lookup: CDR1 MGHRA, CDR2 YSYEKL. CDR3 length: 15 residues. The CDR3 DNA sequence: TGCGCCAGCAGCCAAGAACAGGGGACTCCCTACGAGCAGTACTTC. It yields the protein CASSQEQGTPYEQYF.

The chain employs TRBV11-3 and TRBJ2-1; tentatively, D is TRBD1 or TRBD2 (6 bases each). Germline V lookup: CDR1 SGHNT, CDR2 YENEEA. This CDR3 is built from 16 residues. The V gene lost 5 bases and the J gene lost 5 bases, with 19 bases spanning the gap. CDR3 bases: TGTGCCAGCAGCCCCCGTAAGGGGGAGGATAACAATGAGCAGTTCTTC. Protein product: CASSPRKGEDNNEQFF.

The chain carries TRBV7-2 and TRBJ2-5, with D possibly matching TRBD2 (6 bases). The CDR3 loop spans 15 amino acids. V gave up 5 bases and J gave up 4 bases, with 17 bases separating them. Germline values: CDR1 SGHTA, CDR2 FQGNSA. This CDR3 is CASSPGTLEGETQYF. In DNA, the CDR3 is TGTGCCAGCAGCCCGGGGACTTTGGAGGGAGAGACCCAGTACTTC.

The chain employs TRBV5-1 and TRBJ1-4; 8 nucleotides align to TRBD1. This CDR3 is 14 amino acids long. CDR1 is SGHRS, CDR2 YFSETQ, per germline. The trim removed 3 bases at V and 10 bases at J, leaving 8 bases unmatched. The CDR3 loop is CASSSDRGNRKLFF. As DNA, the CDR3 is TGCGCCAGCAGCTCCGACAGGGGAAATCGAAAACTGTTTTTT.

The genes are TRBV11-2 and TRBJ2-2; possible D gene TRBD2, 5 bases. This CDR3 contains 16 residues. V was cut by 4 bases and J by 2 bases, with 14 bases left in between. Germline V gene sequence: CDR1 SGHAT, CDR2 FQNNGV. The CDR3 protein is CASSSKRNLNTGELFF. The DNA for the CDR3 is TGTGCCAGCAGCTCAAAGCGGAACCTAAACACCGGGGAGCTGTTTTTT.

V and J are TRBV29-1 and TRBJ2-5, with TRBD1 as a possible D gene (6 bases). Trimming removed 0 bases from V and 4 bases from J, with 21 bases in between. Per the germline V gene, CDR1 is SQVTM and CDR2 is ANQGSEA. The CDR3 length is 17 residues. This CDR3 is CSVEDQVRGFARETQYF. CDR3 nucleotide sequence: TGCAGCGTTGAAGATCAAGTCAGGGGTTTTGCACGAGAGACCCAGTACTTC. The full variable domain, completed using reference TRBV29-1 and TRBJ2-5, is SAVISQKPSRDICQRGTSLTIQCQVDSQVTMMFWYRQQPGQSLTLIATANQGSEATYESGFVIDKFPISRPNLTFSTLTVSNMSPEDSSIYLCSVEDQVRGFARETQYFGPGTRLLVL.

This rearrangement joins TRBV6-1 to TRBJ1-5; unclear D gene. Germline lookup yields CDR1 MNHNS and CDR2 SASEGT. The CDR3 runs to 16 residues. V gave up 4 bases and J gave up 3 bases, with 16 bases separating them. The CDR3 region is CASSGFPQNANQPQHF. For the CDR3, the DNA is TGTGCCAGCAGTGGCTTCCCTCAAAATGCCAATCAGCCCCAGCATTTT.

The V gene is TRBV27, the J gene TRBJ2-5, with a tentative D call TRBD2 (6 bases). The CDR3 is 12 amino acids. Germline CDR1 and CDR2: MNHEY and SMNVEV (reference sequence). V gave up 8 bases and J gave up 5 bases, with 12 bases separating them. CDR3 coding DNA: TGTGCCAGCGGGATTGGAGGGGAGACCCAGTACTTC. It translates to CASGIGGETQYF.

This clone showed up just once. V usage is TRBV11-3 and J usage is TRBJ2-5; D not resolved. CDR1 is SGHNT, CDR2 YENEEA, per germline. This CDR3 spans 13 amino acids. Trimming removed 11 bases at V and 2 bases at J, with 15 bases between. The CDR3 bases are TGTGCCCTTCCCGTAGCAGTTCAAGAGACCCAGTACTTC. This encodes CALPVAVQETQYF. Using reference TRBV11-3 and TRBJ2-5 for the parts outside the CDR3, the full variable domain is EAGVVQSPRYKIIEKKQPVAFWCNPISGHNTLYWYLQNLGQGPELLIRYENEEAVDDSQLPKDRFSAERLKGVDSTLKIQPAELGDSAVYLCALPVAVQETQYFGPGTRLLVL.

The chain combines TRBV10-1 with TRBJ2-7; D gene uncertain. Trimming removed 3 bases at V and 0 bases at J, with 9 bases between. CDR1 is WNHNN and CDR2 is SYGVQD in the germline V gene (reference sequence). This CDR3 has 14 amino acids. Here the CDR3 DNA reads TGCGCCAGCAGTGACGGAAGGATCTCCTACGAGCAGTACTTC. It codes for CASSDGRISYEQYF.

The chain links TRBV9 to TRBJ2-1, with TRBD2 matching 8 bases. V shed 3 bases and J 13 bases; nucleotides not matched to a gene: 6. The CDR3 is 12 residues long. CDR1 and CDR2 from the germline V gene are SGDLS and YYNGEE. The CDR3 DNA is TGTGCCAGCAGCGGCGGGAGGTACTATCAGTTCTTC. This codes for CASSGGRYYQFF.

As regards this clone: Within the sample, other DNA sequences also encode this same CDR3. In DNA form, the CDR3 reads TGCAGCGTTGAAGATCGAGGCTACGAGCAGTACTTC. Translating gives CSVEDRGYEQYF. The chain combines TRBV29-1 with TRBJ2-7; no reliable D call. With 0 bases removed from V and 3 bases from J, the gap between germline ends came to 6 bases. Germline V lookup: CDR1 SQVTM, CDR2 ANQGSEA. This CDR3 comprises 12 residues.

Of note for this clone: The identical CDR3 is also encoded by other nucleotide sequences in the sample. The chain is built from TRBV2 and TRBJ2-1; D remains ambiguous. Germline V gene data show CDR1 as SNHLY and CDR2 as FYNNEI. Trimming took 6 bases from V and 9 from J, leaving 6 bases between them. This CDR3 comprises 10 residues. This CDR3 is CASRGSEQFF. In DNA, the CDR3 is TGTGCCAGCAGGGGTAGTGAGCAGTTCTTC.

The V and J genes are TRBV29-1 and TRBJ1-1; D is unresolved. CDR1 and CDR2 from the germline V gene are SQVTM and ANQGSEA. Trimming shortened V by 4 bases and J by 1 base, and 7 bases separated the two germline ends. This CDR3 is built from 12 residues. In DNA, the CDR3 is TGCAGCGTTGTGGCGGGGAACACTGAAGCTTTCTTT. The encoded protein is CSVVAGNTEAFF.

The CDR3 here is CASSPGGERVNIQYF. The CDR3 coding sequence is TGTGCCAGCTCTCCCGGGGGGGAGAGGGTCAACATTCAGTACTTC. This chain connects TRBV18 to TRBJ2-4, with 8 nucleotides matching TRBD2. With V trimmed by 6 bases and J by 7 bases, 11 bases remained unmatched. In germline, CDR1 is KGHSH, CDR2 LQKENI. The length of the CDR3 is 15 residues.

This clone was counted a single time. This chain connects TRBV27 to TRBJ1-3, with a tentative D call TRBD1 (6 bases). V was pared by 3 bases and J by 2 bases, with 11 bases between. This CDR3 contains 15 residues. Germline V gene lookup returns CDR1 MNHEY and CDR2 SMNVEV (reference sequence). This CDR3 reads CASSFQGSTGNTIYF. In DNA form, the CDR3 reads TGTGCCAGCAGTTTTCAGGGGAGCACTGGAAACACCATATATTTT.

The V gene is TRBV11-2, the J gene TRBJ2-3; TRBD2 matches at 11 bases. The CDR3 covers 16 residues. The V gene end was trimmed by 4 bases and the J gene end by 4 bases; junction bases not matched to a gene: 7. Germline loops: CDR1 SGHAT, CDR2 FQNNGV. The CDR3 DNA follows: TGTGCCAGCAGCTCAGGACTAGCGGGTTTTTCAGATACGCAGTATTTT. Translated, it gives CASSSGLAGFSDTQYF.

The chain uses TRBV9 and TRBJ2-2; D unclear. Between the trimmed V and J ends, which lost 8 bases and 0 bases, there was a span of 5 bases. CDR3 length equals 12 residues. Germline loops: CDR1 SGDLS, CDR2 YYNGEE. Here the CDR3 reads CASLANTGELFF. CDR3 bases: TGTGCCAGTCTAGCGAACACCGGGGAGCTGTTTTTT.

This rearrangement joins TRBV23-1 to TRBJ2-3; 9 bases are a match to TRBD1. TRBV23-1 falls under the ORF class, with uncertain function. The CDR3 contains 16 residues. Germline trimming cut 9 bases from V and 4 bases from J; bases unmatched to any gene: 14. CDR3 amino acids: CARRNRDRDCPDTQYF. The CDR3 DNA sequence: TGCGCCAGGAGAAACCGGGACAGGGATTGCCCAGATACGCAGTATTTT.

This clone was seen once. The chain has TRBV10-1 and TRBJ2-3; D ambiguous. CDR1 and CDR2 (germline): WNHNN, SYGVQD (reference sequence). CDR3 length equals 15 residues. Trimming took 1 base from V and 6 from J, leaving 14 bases between them. The CDR3 protein is CASSEFPRPSDTQYF. The CDR3 nucleotides are TGCGCCAGCAGTGAGTTCCCCAGGCCCTCTGATACGCAGTATTTT.

The chain carries TRBV11-2 and TRBJ2-1; D is undetermined. The CDR3 is 12 residues long. CDR1 and CDR2 from the germline V gene are SGHAT and FQNNGV. Trimming pared 0 bases from V and 8 bases from J, leaving 5 bases between. CDR3 protein: CASSLDGYEQFF. CDR3 sequence (DNA): TGTGCCAGCAGCTTAGATGGGTATGAGCAGTTCTTC.